Below, 20 T cell receptor beta chains from the same sample are listed, as sequenced in a study of the immune and genomic landscape of osteosarcoma. Method: immunoSEQ multiplex PCR; TCRdb's copy keeps in-frame clones and lacks some. The profile covers about 800 clones, with under 70% appearing a single time and roughly 30% taken by the ten largest. Sequencing was done on a sample of primary tumor tissue from the humerus. The receptors derive from a woman aged 70 to 79 with osteosarcoma.

The rearrangement joins TRBV18 to TRBJ2-6; D is undetermined. The germline V gene encodes CDR1 KGHSH and CDR2 LQKENI. This CDR3 has 17 amino acids. Trimming left V 6 bases short and J 0 bases short, with 15 bases between. CDR3 in amino acids: CASSFLPPRSGANVLTF. The CDR3 DNA reads TGTGCCAGCTCTTTTCTCCCACCTCGCTCTGGGGCCAACGTCCTGACTTTC.

V is TRBV30 and J is TRBJ2-3, with D possibly TRBD2 on 6 matching bases. V was cut by 5 bases and J by 3 bases, with 9 bases left in between. The CDR3 is made up of 12 amino acids. Germline CDR1 and CDR2: GTSNPN and SVGIG (reference sequence). The CDR3 here is CAWVRGTDTQYF. CDR3 nucleotide sequence: TGTGCCTGGGTCCGGGGGACAGATACGCAGTATTTT.

The chain is built from TRBV5-6 and TRBJ1-6, with TRBD1 identical over 11 bases. Germline trimming cut 4 bases from V and 7 bases from J; bases unmatched to any gene: 1. The germline V gene has CDR1 SGHDT and CDR2 YYEEEE. The CDR3 contains 14 residues. Here the CDR3 reads CASSRDRGNSPLHF. The CDR3 nucleotides are TGTGCCAGCAGCCGGGACAGGGGGAATTCACCCCTCCACTTT.

This clone showed up just once. The chain joins TRBV23-1 to TRBJ2-3; a weak D match, TRBD2 (5 bases). TRBV23-1 is assigned to the ORF class and has an uncertain function. There are 17 residues in the CDR3. With 0 bases removed from V and 6 bases from J, the gap between germline ends came to 19 bases. In DNA form, the CDR3 reads TGCGCCAGCAGTCAATCGGTTCAGAGGGCGAGGCGGGATACGCAGTATTTT. Translation gives CASSQSVQRARRDTQYF.

This clone is termed large. This rearrangement joins TRBV19 to TRBJ1-2; TRBD1 matches 10 bases. The CDR3 length is 16 residues. With 7 bases clipped from V and 4 bases from J, the junction kept 12 bases outside the gene matches. CDR1 and CDR2 (germline): LNHDA, SQIVND (reference sequence). The CDR3 reads CASTYPLDRGLYGYTF. CDR3 in DNA: TGTGCCAGTACTTATCCCCTTGACAGGGGGCTCTATGGCTACACCTTC.

The gene calls are TRBV5-1 and TRBJ2-7; D may be TRBD1 (7 bases). The germline gives CDR1 SGHRS, CDR2 YFSETQ. The V gene lost 4 bases and the J gene lost 1 base, with 18 bases spanning the gap. The CDR3 spans 16 residues. In nucleotides, the CDR3 is TGCGCCAGCAGCAGGGACAGCCTAGGGACTTCCTACGAGCAGTACTTC. It codes for CASSRDSLGTSYEQYF. Complete variable domain (other parts from reference TRBV5-1 and TRBJ2-7): KAGVTQTPRYLIKTRGQQVTLSCSPISGHRSVSWYQQTPGQGLQFLFEYFSETQRNKGNFPGRFSGRQFSNSRSEMNVSTLELGDSALYLCASSRDSLGTSYEQYFGPGTRLTVT.

By proportion, this clone is large. V usage is TRBV27 and J usage is TRBJ2-7; a possible D gene is TRBD2 (7 bases). Trimming took off 2 bases at V and 4 bases at J, with 12 bases between the two ends. Germline lookup yields CDR1 MNHEY and CDR2 SMNVEV (reference sequence). The CDR3 runs to 14 residues. The DNA of the CDR3 is TGTGCCAGCAGTTTACGGGGGGCGGGTTACGAGCAGTACTTC. This sequence encodes CASSLRGAGYEQYF.

The chain has TRBV27 and TRBJ2-1; 9 bases agree with TRBD2. The CDR3 is 15 amino acids. In germline, CDR1 is MNHEY, CDR2 SMNVEV (reference sequence). Germline trimming cut 5 bases from V and 4 bases from J; bases unmatched to any gene: 6. The CDR3 loop is CASSISGGGYNEQFF. Here the CDR3 DNA reads TGTGCCAGCAGTATTAGCGGGGGAGGGTACAATGAGCAGTTCTTC.

The chain joins TRBV18 to TRBJ1-1, with 7 nucleotides matching TRBD1. Germline trimming cut 5 bases from V and 5 bases from J; bases unmatched to any gene: 5. This CDR3 comprises 13 residues. The germline gives CDR1 KGHSH, CDR2 LQKENI. The CDR3 nucleotides are TGTGCCAGCTCATCTACAGGGGAGACTGAAGCTTTCTTT. The encoded protein is CASSSTGETEAFF.

The CDR3 DNA follows: TGTGCCAGCAGCTTAGATCAGGGCGACGGGGAGCTGTTTTTT. It yields the protein CASSLDQGDGELFF. The genes are TRBV7-3 and TRBJ2-2, with a weak D call TRBD1 (5 bases). This CDR3 has 14 amino acids. Germline assignment: CDR1 SGHTA and CDR2 FQGTGA. The V end lost 2 bases, the J end lost 7 bases, and 11 bases lay between the germline ends.

By its share, this clone is large. The chain joins TRBV18 to TRBJ1-1; tentatively, D is TRBD1 (6 bases). CDR3 length: 14 amino acids. CDR1 KGHSH and CDR2 LQKENI come from the germline V gene. V lost 5 bases to trimming and J lost 0 bases, with 10 bases between them. The chain's CDR3 is CASSAGTMNTEAFF. CDR3 nucleotides: TGTGCCAGCTCAGCCGGGACAATGAACACTGAAGCTTTCTTT.

J is TRBJ2-1 and V is TRBV11-2, with D unresolved. The CDR3 length is 16 residues. Germline-derived CDR1 and CDR2 are SGHAT and FQNNGV. V was clipped by 1 base and J by 0 bases, with 10 bases between them. CDR3 sequence (DNA): TGTGCCAGCAGCTTAGGGGTGCGCTACTCCTACAATGAGCAGTTCTTC. Amino acid sequence: CASSLGVRYSYNEQFF.

The chain uses TRBV4-1 and TRBJ1-2; D perhaps matches TRBD1 (5 bases). Trimming left V 1 base short and J 1 base short, with 7 bases between. The germline V gene has CDR1 MGHRA and CDR2 YSYEKL. This CDR3 spans 14 amino acids. In DNA form, the CDR3 reads TGCGCCAGCAGCCAAGTAGGGGATAACTATGGCTACACCTTC. It codes for CASSQVGDNYGYTF.

This clone has just one count. This rearrangement joins TRBV10-1 to TRBJ1-1, with D possibly being TRBD1 (6 bases). Germline V CDR1 and CDR2: WNHNN, SYGVQD (reference sequence). The CDR3 sequence is 13 residues long. With 6 bases removed from V and 4 bases from J, the gap between germline ends came to 12 bases. CDR3 in DNA: TGCGCCAGCAGGAGGGGGGCGCGCACTGAAGCTTTCTTT. Its protein product is CASRRGARTEAFF.

The genes are TRBV4-3 and TRBJ2-7, with D perhaps TRBD2 (5 bases). The ends were cut back, 1 base at V and 2 bases at J, with 12 bases in the middle. The germline CDR1 and CDR2 sequences are LGHNA and YSLEER. This CDR3 has 15 residues. CDR3 sequence (DNA): TGCGCCAGCAGCCAAGGGAGGAGTTCTACCTACGAGCAGTACTTC. Protein: CASSQGRSSTYEQYF.

This chain connects TRBV30 to TRBJ2-4; tentative D call: TRBD1 (6 bases). The CDR3 covers 18 residues. With 0 bases removed from V and 2 bases from J, the gap between germline ends came to 20 bases. The V gene's germline CDR1 is GTSNPN and CDR2 SVGIG (reference sequence). CDR3: CAWSVGWGQIGTKNIQYF. The CDR3, as DNA: TGTGCCTGGAGTGTAGGTTGGGGGCAGATTGGGACCAAAAACATTCAGTACTTC.

This clone was seen a few times. The J gene is TRBJ1-2, the V gene TRBV6-1, with D possibly matching TRBD1 (5 bases). The CDR3 is 14 residues long. Germline V gene data show CDR1 as MNHNS and CDR2 as SASEGT. The V end was cut by 3 bases, the J end by 6 bases, with 14 bases between. This CDR3 is CASSDWAGSNGYTF. CDR3 nucleotide sequence: TGTGCCAGCAGTGATTGGGCAGGGAGTAATGGCTACACCTTC.

This chain joins TRBV5-1 and TRBJ2-3; 12 positions match TRBD2. J was trimmed by 4 bases and V by 4 bases; bases with no gene match: 4. Germline-derived CDR1 and CDR2 are SGHRS and YFSETQ. There are 15 residues in the CDR3. The CDR3 is CASSAGTSGPDTQYF. Written as DNA, the CDR3 is TGCGCCAGCAGCGCGGGGACTAGCGGGCCAGATACGCAGTATTTT. Full variable domain (missing parts from reference TRBV5-1 and TRBJ2-3): KAGVTQTPRYLIKTRGQQVTLSCSPISGHRSVSWYQQTPGQGLQFLFEYFSETQRNKGNFPGRFSGRQFSNSRSEMNVSTLELGDSALYLCASSAGTSGPDTQYFGPGTRLTVL.

The chain recombines TRBV7-2 with TRBJ2-7; D is ambiguous. V was trimmed by 5 bases and J by 1 base, leaving 12 bases between them. In germline, CDR1 is SGHTA, CDR2 FQGNSA. The CDR3 loop spans 14 amino acids. DNA of the CDR3: TGTGCCAGCAGCCCAGGACGGGTGTCCTACGAGCAGTACTTC. Protein sequence: CASSPGRVSYEQYF.

The genes are TRBV5-4 and TRBJ2-7, with a tentative D call TRBD2 (5 bases). Germline lookup yields CDR1 SGHNT and CDR2 YYREEE (reference sequence). V was clipped by 4 bases and J by 2 bases, with 10 bases between them. The CDR3 sequence is 13 residues long. The CDR3 spells CASSQDGTYEQYF. CDR3 DNA: TGTGCCAGCAGCCAGGACGGGACCTACGAGCAGTACTTC.